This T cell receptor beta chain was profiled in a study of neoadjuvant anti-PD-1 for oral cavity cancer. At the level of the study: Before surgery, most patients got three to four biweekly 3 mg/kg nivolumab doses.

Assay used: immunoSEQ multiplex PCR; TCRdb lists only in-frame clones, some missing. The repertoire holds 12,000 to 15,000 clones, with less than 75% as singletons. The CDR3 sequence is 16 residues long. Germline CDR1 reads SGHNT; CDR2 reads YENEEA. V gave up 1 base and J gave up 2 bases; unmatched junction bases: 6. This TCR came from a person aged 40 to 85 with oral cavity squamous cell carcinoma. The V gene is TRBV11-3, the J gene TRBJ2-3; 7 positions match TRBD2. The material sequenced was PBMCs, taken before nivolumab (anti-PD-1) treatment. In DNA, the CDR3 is TGTGCCAGCAGCTTAGGACGACTAGCACTCACAGATACGCAGTATTTT. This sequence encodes CASSLGRLALTDTQYF.